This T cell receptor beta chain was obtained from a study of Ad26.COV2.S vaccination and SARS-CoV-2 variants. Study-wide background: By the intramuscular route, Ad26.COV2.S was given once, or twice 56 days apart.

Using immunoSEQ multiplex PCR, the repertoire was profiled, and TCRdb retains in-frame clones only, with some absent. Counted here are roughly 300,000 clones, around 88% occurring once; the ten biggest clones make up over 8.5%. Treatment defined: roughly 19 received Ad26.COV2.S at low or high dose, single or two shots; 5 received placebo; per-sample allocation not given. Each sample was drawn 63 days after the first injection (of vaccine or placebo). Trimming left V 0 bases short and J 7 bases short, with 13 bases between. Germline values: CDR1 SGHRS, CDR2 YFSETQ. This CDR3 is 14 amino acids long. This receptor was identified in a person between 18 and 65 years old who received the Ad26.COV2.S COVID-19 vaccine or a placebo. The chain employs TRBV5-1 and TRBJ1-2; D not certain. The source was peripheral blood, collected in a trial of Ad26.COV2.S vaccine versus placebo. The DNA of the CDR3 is TGCGCCAGCAGCTTGGGACGGTTATCGGGTGGCTACACCTTC. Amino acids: CASSLGRLSGGYTF.